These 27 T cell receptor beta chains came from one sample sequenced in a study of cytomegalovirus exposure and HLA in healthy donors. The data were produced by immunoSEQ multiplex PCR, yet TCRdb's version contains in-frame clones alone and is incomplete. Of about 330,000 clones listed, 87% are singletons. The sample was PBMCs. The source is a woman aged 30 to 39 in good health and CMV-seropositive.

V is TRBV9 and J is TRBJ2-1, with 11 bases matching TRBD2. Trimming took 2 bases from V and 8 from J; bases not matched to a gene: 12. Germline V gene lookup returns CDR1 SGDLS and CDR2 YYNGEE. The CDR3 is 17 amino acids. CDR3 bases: TGTGCCAGCAGCGTGGGGACTAGCGGACGACAGGCCGATGAGCAGTTCTTC. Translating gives CASSVGTSGRQADEQFF.

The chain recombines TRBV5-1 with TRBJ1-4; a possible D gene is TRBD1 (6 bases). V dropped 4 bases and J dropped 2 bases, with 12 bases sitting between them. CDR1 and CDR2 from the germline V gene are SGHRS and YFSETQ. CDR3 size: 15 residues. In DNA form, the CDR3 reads TGCGCCAGCAGCCGACTCAGGGGCACTAATGAAAAACTGTTTTTT. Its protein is CASSRLRGTNEKLFF.

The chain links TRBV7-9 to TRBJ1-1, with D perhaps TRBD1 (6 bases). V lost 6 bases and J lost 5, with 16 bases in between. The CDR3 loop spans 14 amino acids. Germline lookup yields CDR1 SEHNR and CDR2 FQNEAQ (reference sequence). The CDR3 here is CASRETGRDTEAFF. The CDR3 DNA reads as TGTGCCAGCAGGGAAACAGGGAGGGATACTGAAGCTTTCTTT.

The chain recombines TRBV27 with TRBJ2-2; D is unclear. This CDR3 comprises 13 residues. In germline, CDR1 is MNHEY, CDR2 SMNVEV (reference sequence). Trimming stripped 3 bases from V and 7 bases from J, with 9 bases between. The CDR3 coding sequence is TGTGCCAGCAGTTTTTGGGATGTCGGGGAGCTGTTTTTT. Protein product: CASSFWDVGELFF.

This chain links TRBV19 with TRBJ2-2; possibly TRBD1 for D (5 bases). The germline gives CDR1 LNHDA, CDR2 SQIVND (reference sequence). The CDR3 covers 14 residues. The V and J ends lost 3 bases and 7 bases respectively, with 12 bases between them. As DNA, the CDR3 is TGTGCCAGTAGTATCAATCGACAGTACGGGGAGCTGTTTTTT. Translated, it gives CASSINRQYGELFF.

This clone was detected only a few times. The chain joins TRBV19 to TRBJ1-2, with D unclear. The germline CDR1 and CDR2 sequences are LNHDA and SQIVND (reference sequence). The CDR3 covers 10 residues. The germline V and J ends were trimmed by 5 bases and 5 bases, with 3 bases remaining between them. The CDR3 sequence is CASSGYGYTF. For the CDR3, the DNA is TGTGCCAGTAGTGGGTATGGCTACACCTTC. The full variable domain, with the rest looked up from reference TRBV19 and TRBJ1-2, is DGGITQSPKYLFRKEGQNVTLSCEQNLNHDAMYWYRQDPGQGLRLIYYSQIVNDFQKGDIAEGYSVSREKKESFPLTVTSAQKNPTAFYLCASSGYGYTFGSGTRLTVV.

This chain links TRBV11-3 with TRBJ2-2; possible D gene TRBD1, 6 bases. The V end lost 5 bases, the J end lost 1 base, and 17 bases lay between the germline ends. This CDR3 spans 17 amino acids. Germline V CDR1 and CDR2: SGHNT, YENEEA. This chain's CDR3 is CASSPAPGHQNTGELFF. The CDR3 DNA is TGTGCCAGCAGCCCGGCACCGGGACACCAGAACACCGGGGAGCTGTTTTTT.

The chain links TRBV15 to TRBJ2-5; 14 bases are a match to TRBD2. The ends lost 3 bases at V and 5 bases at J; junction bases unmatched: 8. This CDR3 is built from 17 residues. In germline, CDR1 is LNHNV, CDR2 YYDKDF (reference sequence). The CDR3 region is CATSSPRTSGGLETQYF. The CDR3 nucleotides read TGTGCCACCAGCAGTCCCAGGACTAGCGGGGGGTTGGAGACCCAGTACTTC.

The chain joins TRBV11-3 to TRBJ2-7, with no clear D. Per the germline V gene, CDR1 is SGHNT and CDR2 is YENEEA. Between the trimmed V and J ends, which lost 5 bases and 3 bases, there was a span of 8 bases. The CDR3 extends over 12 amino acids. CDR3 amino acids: CASSTQDYEQYF. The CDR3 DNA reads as TGTGCCAGCAGCACTCAGGACTACGAGCAGTACTTC.

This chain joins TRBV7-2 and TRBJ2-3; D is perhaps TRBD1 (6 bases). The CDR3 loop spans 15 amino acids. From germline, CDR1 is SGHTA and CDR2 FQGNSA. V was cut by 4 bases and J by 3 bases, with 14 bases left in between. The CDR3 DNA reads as TGTGCCAGCAGCTCCCAGGGGAGTGGGACAGATACGCAGTATTTT. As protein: CASSSQGSGTDTQYF.

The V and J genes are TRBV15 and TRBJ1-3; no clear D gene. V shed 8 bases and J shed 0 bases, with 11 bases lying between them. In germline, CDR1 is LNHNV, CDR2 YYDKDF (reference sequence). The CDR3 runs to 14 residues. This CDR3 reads CATDEASSGNTIYF. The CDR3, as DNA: TGTGCCACCGACGAGGCGTCCTCTGGAAACACCATATATTTT.

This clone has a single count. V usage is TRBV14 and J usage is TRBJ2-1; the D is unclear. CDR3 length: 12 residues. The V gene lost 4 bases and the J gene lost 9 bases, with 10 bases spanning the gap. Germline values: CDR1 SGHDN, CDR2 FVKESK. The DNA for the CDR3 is TGTGCCAGCAGCCCTCTAGGGCTTGAGCAGTTCTTC. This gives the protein CASSPLGLEQFF.

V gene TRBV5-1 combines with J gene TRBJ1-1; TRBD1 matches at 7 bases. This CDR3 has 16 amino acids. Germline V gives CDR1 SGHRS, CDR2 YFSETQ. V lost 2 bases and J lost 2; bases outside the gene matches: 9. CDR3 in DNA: TGCGCCAGCAGCTTACAGGGGTCCCTCCTTAACACTGAAGCTTTCTTT. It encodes CASSLQGSLLNTEAFF. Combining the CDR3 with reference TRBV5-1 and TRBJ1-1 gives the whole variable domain KAGVTQTPRYLIKTRGQQVTLSCSPISGHRSVSWYQQTPGQGLQFLFEYFSETQRNKGNFPGRFSGRQFSNSRSEMNVSTLELGDSALYLCASSLQGSLLNTEAFFGQGTRLTVV.

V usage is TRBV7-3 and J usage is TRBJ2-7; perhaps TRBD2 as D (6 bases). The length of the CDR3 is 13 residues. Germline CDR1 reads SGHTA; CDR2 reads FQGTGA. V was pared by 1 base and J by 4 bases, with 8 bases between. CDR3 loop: CASSLSAGYEQYF. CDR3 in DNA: TGTGCCAGCAGCTTAAGTGCGGGGTACGAGCAGTACTTC.

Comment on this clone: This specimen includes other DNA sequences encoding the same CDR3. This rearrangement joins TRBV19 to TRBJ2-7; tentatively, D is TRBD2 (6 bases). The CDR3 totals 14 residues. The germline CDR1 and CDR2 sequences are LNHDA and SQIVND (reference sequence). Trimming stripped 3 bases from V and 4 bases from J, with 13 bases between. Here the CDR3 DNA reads TGTGCCAGTAGTATTGGGTTACGGGGGTACGAGCAGTACTTC. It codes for CASSIGLRGYEQYF.

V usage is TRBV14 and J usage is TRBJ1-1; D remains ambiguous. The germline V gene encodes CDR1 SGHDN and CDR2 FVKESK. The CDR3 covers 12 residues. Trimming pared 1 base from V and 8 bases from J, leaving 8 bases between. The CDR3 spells CASSQVFGEAFF. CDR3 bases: TGTGCCAGCAGCCAAGTATTTGGCGAAGCTTTCTTT.

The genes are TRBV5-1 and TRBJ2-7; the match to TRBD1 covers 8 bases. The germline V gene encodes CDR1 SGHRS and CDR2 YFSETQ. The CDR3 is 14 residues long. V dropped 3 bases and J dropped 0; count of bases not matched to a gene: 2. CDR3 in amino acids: CASSWTGTSYEQYF. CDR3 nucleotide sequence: TGCGCCAGCAGCTGGACAGGGACCTCCTACGAGCAGTACTTC.

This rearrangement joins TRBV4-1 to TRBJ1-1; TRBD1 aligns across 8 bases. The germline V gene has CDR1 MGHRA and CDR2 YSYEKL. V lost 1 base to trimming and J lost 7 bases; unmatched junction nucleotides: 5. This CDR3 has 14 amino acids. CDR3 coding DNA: TGCGCCAGCAGCCAAGGGGGACAGGCGGTTGAAGCTTTCTTT. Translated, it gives CASSQGGQAVEAFF.

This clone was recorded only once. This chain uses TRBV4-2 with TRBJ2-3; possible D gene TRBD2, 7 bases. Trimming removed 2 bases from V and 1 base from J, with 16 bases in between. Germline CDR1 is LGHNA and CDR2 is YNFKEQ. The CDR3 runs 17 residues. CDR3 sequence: CASSQRSGRGGTDTQYF. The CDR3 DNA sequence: TGTGCCAGCAGCCAAAGGTCAGGGAGGGGGGGCACAGATACGCAGTATTTT.

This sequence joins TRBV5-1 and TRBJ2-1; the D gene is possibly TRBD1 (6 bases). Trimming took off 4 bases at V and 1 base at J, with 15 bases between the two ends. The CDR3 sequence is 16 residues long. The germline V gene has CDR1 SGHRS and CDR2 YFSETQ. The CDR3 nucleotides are TGCGCCAGCAGCACACCTACAGGGACATCCTACAATGAGCAGTTCTTC. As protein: CASSTPTGTSYNEQFF.

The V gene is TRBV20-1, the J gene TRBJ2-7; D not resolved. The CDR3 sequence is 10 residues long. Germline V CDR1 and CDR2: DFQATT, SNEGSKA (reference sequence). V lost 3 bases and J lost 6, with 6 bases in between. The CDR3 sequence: CSASWAEQYF. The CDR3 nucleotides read TGCAGTGCTAGCTGGGCCGAGCAGTACTTC.

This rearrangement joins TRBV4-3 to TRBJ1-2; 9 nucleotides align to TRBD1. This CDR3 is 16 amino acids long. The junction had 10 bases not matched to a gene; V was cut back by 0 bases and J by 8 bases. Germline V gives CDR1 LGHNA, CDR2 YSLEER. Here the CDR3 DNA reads TGCGCCAGCAGCCAAGAGGGCCTTAGGACAGGGGTCGGCTACACCTTC. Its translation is CASSQEGLRTGVGYTF.

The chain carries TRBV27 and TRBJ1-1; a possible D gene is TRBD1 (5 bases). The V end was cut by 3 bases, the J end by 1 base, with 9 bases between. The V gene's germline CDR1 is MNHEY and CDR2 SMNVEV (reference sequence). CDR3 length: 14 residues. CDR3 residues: CASSFLGTNTEAFF. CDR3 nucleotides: TGTGCCAGCAGTTTCTTAGGGACGAACACTGAAGCTTTCTTT.

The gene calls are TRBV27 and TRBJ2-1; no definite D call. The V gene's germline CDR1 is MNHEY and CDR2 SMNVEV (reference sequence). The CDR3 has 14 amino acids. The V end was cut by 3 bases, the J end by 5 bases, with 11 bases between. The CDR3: CASSFLGVDNEQFF. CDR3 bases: TGTGCCAGCAGTTTTCTGGGCGTGGACAATGAGCAGTTCTTC.

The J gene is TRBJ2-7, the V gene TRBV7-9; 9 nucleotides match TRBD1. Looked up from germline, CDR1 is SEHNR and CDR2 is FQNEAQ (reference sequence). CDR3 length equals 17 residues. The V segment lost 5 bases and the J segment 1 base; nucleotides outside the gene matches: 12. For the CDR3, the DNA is TGTGCCAGCAGCCACCCCGGTGTCGGGACAGGGTCCTACGAGCAGTACTTC. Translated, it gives CASSHPGVGTGSYEQYF.

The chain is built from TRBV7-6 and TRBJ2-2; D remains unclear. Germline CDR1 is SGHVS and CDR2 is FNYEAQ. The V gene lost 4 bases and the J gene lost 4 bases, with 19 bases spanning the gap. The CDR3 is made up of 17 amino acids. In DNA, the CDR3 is TGTGCCAGCAGCTCACCGAAGGGCGGACCCACCACCGGGGAGCTGTTTTTT. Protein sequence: CASSSPKGGPTTGELFF.

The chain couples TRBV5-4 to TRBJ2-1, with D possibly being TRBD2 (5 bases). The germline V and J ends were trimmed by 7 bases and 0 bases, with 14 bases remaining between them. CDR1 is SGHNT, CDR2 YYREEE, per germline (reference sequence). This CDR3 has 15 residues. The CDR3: CASQLDVSSYNEQFF. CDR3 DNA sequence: TGTGCCAGCCAACTAGACGTCAGCTCCTACAATGAGCAGTTCTTC.